Given below is one T cell receptor beta chain in context. What it recognizes is unknown. These data are taken from a study of CD8+ T cells in alopecia areata. About the study: Percent of scalp involved defined treated patients' severity scores.

Study-wide results and caveats: Amid tofacitinib therapy, many expanded lesional clones stayed present in scalp and blood. Lesional scalp exceeded normal scalp in clonality, especially in alopecia totalis/universalis.

Specified treatment: oral pan-JAK inhibitor, 5-10 mg twice daily. RNA was isolated and reverse transcribed to cDNA, the sequencing template. Produced via immunoSEQ multiplex PCR; TCRdb's table is partial and in-frame only. The table has about 150,000 clones, 45% to 60% seen once. CDR1 and CDR2 (germline): PRHDT, FYEKMQ (reference sequence). The CDR3 has 13 residues. With 5 bases removed from V and 7 bases from J, the gap between germline ends came to 14 bases. The chain recombines TRBV13 with TRBJ1-1; D gene unclear. The TCR was taken from a human donor with alopecia areata. The source material was CD8+ T cells sorted from blood, sampled at week 4, from a patient treated with tofacitinib. In DNA form, the CDR3 reads TGTGCCAGCAGCCTAACTCCCGGCCTTGAAGCTTTCTTT. Residues: CASSLTPGLEAFF.